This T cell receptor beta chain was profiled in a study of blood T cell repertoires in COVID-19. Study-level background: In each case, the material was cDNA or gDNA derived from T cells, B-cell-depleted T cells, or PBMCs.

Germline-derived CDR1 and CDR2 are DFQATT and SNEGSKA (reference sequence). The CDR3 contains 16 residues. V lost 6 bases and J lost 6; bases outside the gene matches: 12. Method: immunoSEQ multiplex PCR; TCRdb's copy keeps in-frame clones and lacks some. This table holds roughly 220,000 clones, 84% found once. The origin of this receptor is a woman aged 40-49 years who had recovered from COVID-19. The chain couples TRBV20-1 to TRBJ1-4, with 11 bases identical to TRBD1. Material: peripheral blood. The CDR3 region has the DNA TGCAGTGCGAGTCCCGGGACAGGGGGAAATGATGAAAAACTGTTTTTT. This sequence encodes CSASPGTGGNDEKLFF.